The rows below give T cell receptor beta chains drawn from one sample of a study of cytomegalovirus exposure and HLA in healthy donors. Sequenced by immunoSEQ multiplex PCR; TCRdb stores in-frame clones only, minus some. This table holds roughly 130,000 clones, roughly 80% found once. Sequenced sample: PBMCs. The source is a boy younger than 18 in good health and CMV-seronegative. Each CDR3 is given without its conserved first and last residue. Rows give clone size only sometimes, using once, few, many, or a class for an expanded clone.

TRBJ2-5 TRBV5-4 . ASPSGDPRGEETQY
TRBJ2-3 TRBV25-1 . ASSEGVGTDTQY
TRBJ1-1 TRBV6-5 . ASRETGKTEAF
TRBJ1-4 TRBV30 . AWSRGQAGEKLF
TRBJ2-7 TRBV4-2 . ASSQGSGSYEQY
TRBJ2-1 TRBV5-1 . ASSPTTLSEQF
TRBJ1-2 TRBV30 . AWMRPSNRGPGYT
TRBJ2-7 TRBV19 . ASSTRTGAYEQY
TRBJ2-2 TRBV5-1 once ASTEGTNTGELF
TRBJ2-7 TRBV4-3 . ASSQDAGGYEQY
TRBJ2-3 TRBV5-1 . ASSLGLAGESSTDTQY
TRBJ1-6 TRBV6-1 . ASSDRTGGGNNSPLH
TRBJ1-2 TRBV30 . AWGGAGASYYGYT
TRBJ1-3 TRBV4-1 . ASSQDSVYLSGNTIY
TRBJ2-7 TRBV5-1 . ASRSGPSRGIEQY
TRBJ1-1 TRBV19 . ASSITSLSEAF
TRBJ2-2 TRBV9 . ASGATSGYTGELF